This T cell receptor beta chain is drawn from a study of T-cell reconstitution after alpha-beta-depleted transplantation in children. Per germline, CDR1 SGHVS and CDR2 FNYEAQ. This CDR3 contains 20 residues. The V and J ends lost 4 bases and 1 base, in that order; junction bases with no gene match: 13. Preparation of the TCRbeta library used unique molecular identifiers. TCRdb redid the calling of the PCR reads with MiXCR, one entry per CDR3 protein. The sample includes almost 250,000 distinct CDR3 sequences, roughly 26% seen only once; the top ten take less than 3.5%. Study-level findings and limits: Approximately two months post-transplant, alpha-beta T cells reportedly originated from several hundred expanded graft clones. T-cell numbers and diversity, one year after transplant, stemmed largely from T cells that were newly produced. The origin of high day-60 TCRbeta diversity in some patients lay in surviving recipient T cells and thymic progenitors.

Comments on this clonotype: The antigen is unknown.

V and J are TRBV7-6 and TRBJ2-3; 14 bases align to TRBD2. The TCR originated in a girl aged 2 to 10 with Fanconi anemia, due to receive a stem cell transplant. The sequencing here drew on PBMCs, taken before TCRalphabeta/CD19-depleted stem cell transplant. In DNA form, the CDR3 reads TGTGCCAGCAGCTACTCCACGACTAGCGGGAGGGCCAAACGCACAGATACGCAGTATTTT. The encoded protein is CASSYSTTSGRAKRTDTQYF.